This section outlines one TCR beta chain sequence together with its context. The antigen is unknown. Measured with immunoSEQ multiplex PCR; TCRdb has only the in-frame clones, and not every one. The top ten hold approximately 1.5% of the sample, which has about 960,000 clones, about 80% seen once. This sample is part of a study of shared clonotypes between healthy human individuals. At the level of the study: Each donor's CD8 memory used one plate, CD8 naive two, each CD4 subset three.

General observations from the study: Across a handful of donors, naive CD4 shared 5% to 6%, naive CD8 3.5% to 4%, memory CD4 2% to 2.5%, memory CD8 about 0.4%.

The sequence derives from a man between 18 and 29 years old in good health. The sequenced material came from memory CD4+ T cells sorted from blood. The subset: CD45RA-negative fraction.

CDR3 protein: CASSPQMGVNYGYTF. The CDR3 DNA reads as TGTGCCAGCAGCCCCCAGATGGGGGTGAACTATGGCTACACCTTC. V usage is TRBV6-1 and J usage is TRBJ1-2, with D perhaps matching TRBD1 (5 bases). Germline V lookup: CDR1 MNHNS, CDR2 SASEGT. V shed 6 bases and J shed 2 bases, with 16 bases lying between them. This CDR3 has 15 residues.